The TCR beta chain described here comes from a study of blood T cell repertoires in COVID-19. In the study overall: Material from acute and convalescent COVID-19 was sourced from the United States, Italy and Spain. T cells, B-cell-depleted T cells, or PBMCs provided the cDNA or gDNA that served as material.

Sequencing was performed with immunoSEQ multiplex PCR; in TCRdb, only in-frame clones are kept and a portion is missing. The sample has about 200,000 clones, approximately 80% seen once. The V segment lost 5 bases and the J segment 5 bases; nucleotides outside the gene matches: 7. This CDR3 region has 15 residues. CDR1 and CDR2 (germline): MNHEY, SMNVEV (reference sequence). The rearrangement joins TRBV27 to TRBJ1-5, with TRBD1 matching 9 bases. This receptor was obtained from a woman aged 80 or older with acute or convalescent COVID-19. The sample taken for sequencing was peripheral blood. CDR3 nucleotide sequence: TGTGCCAGCAGTAGCGGACAGGGGACCTATCAGCCCCAGCATTTT. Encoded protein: CASSSGQGTYQPQHF.